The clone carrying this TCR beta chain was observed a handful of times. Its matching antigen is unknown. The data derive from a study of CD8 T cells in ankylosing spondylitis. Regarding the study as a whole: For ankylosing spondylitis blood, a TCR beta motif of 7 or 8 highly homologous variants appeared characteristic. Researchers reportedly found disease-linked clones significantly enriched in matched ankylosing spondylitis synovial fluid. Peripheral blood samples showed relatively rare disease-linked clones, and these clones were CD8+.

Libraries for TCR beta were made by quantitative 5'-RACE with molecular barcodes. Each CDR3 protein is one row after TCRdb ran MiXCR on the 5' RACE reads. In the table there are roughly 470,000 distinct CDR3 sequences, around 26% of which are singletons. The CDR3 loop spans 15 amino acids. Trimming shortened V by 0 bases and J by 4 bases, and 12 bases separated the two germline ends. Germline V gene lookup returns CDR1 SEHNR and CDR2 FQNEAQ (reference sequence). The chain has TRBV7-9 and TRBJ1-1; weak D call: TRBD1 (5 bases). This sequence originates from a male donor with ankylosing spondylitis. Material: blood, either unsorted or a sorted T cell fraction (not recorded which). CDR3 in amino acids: CASSLATGGGTEAFF. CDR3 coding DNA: TGTGCCAGCAGCTTAGCGACCGGTGGGGGCACTGAAGCTTTCTTT.